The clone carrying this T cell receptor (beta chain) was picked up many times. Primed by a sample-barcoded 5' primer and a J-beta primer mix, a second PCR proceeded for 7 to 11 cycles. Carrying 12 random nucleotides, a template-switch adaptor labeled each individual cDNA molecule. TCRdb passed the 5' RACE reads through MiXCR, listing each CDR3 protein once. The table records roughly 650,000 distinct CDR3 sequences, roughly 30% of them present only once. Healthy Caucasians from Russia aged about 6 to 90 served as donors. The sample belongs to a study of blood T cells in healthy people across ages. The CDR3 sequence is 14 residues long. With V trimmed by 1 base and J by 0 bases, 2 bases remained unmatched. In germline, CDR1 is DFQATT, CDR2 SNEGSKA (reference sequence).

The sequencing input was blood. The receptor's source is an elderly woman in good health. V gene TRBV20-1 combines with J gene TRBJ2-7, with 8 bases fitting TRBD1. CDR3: CSARGTGSSYEQYF. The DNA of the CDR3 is TGCAGTGCTAGAGGGACAGGGAGCTCCTACGAGCAGTACTTC.